This T cell receptor (beta chain) comes out of a study of blood T cell repertoires in COVID-19. About the study: Both acute and convalescent COVID-19 samples were obtained from the United States, Italy and Spain.

Germline V lookup: CDR1 DFQATT, CDR2 SNEGSKA (reference sequence). CDR3 length: 13 amino acids. V was trimmed by 3 bases and J by 0 bases, leaving 8 bases between them. Participant age was roughly 18 to 90 years, and participants resided in 24 US areas. During the 2 weeks before they entered the study, exposed participants had met someone with a PCR-confirmed or clinician-diagnosed COVID-19 case. Repertoires were generated with immunoSEQ multiplex PCR, while TCRdb's copy carries only in-frame clones and drops some. The data show 360,000 or so clones, 88% seen once. The clonotype comes from a woman in her twenties or thirties who had been exposed to COVID-19. Material for sequencing was PBMCs or T cells enriched from blood (not recorded which). The chain recombines TRBV20-1 with TRBJ1-1; D not resolved. The CDR3 loop is CSASWQMNTEAFF. The CDR3 nucleotides are TGCAGTGCTAGTTGGCAGATGAACACTGAAGCTTTCTTT.